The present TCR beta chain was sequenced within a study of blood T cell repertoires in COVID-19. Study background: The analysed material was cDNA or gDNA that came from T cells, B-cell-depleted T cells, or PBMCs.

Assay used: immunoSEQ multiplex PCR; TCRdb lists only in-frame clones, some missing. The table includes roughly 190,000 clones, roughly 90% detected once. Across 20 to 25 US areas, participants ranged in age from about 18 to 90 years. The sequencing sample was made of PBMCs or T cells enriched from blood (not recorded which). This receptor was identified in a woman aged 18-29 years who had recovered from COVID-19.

The CDR3, as DNA: TGTGCCAGCGCCGACTGGCCGAACTCCTACGAGCAGTACTTC. Translating it yields CASADWPNSYEQYF. The chain uses TRBV27 and TRBJ2-7; D is undetermined. The germline V gene has CDR1 MNHEY and CDR2 SMNVEV (reference sequence). V lost 8 bases to trimming and J lost 0 bases, with 14 bases between them. There are 14 residues in the CDR3.